The rows below give T cell receptor beta chains drawn from one sample of a study of shared clonotypes between healthy human individuals. The repertoire was sequenced with immunoSEQ multiplex PCR; TCRdb's copy has only in-frame clones and lacks some. The table has around 2.1 million clones, 85% to 95% seen once; the top ten hold 1.7%. The sample was naive CD8+ T cells from PBMCs. All receptors come from a man younger than 30 in good health. Some clones in this sample may be carry-over from other donors' samples. Both conserved end residues are part of each CDR3. Each record gives: clone size, J gene, V gene, CDR3 protein. Clone size appears in some rows only: once, few, many, or a class for an expanded clone.

NA,TRBJ2-1,TRBV13,CASSPNLRDYSSYNEQFF
few,TRBJ2-7,TRBV19,CASSAGQGFSYEQYF
NA,TRBJ1-5,TRBV6-4,CASSPRWRNQPQHF
NA,TRBJ2-4,TRBV7-2,CASSFSRDESKNIQYF
NA,TRBJ1-3,TRBV5-4,CASSYDRGSTIYF
NA,TRBJ1-5,TRBV6-1,CASSEEGGSHQHF
NA,TRBJ2-7,TRBV6-5,CASSYGLAGVGEQYF
NA,TRBJ2-6,TRBV5-1,CASSFAAGGAYPAGANVLTF
NA,TRBJ2-2,TRBV27,CASSLSMGGRPSSGELFF
once,TRBJ2-5,TRBV7-6,CASSSTYPTGRLAGLQETQYF
NA,TRBJ2-5,TRBV29-1,CSVEMWGPIQETQYF
NA,TRBJ2-6,TRBV12-5,CASGGGSGANVLTF
NA,TRBJ2-4,TRBV7-2,CASSLVASASAKNIQYF
NA,TRBJ2-1,TRBV11-2,CASSFTGLVNEQFF
NA,TRBJ1-1,TRBV5-5,CASSLTIPTEAFF
NA,TRBJ2-7,TRBV2,CASSRQGASYEQYF
NA,TRBJ2-3,TRBV25-1,CASGPGVDTDTQYF
NA,TRBJ2-1,TRBV9,CASSDRSGPSNEQFF
NA,TRBJ2-7,TRBV6-1,CASSETGIPTDSHSYEQYF